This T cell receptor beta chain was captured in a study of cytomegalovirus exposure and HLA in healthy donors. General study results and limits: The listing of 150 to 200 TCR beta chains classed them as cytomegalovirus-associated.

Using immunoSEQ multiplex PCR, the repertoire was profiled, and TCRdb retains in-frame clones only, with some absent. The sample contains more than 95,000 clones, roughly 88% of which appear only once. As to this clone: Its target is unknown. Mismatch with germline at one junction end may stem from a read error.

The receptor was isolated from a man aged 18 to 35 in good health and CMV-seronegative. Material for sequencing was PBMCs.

The CDR3 DNA reads TGTGCCAGCAGTGAAGGGGACAGGGGGCGCATAGATACGCAATATTTT. Translated: CASSEGDRGRIDTQYF. The V gene is TRBV28, the J gene TRBJ2-3, with 12 bases lining up with TRBD1. Germline values: CDR1 MDHEN, CDR2 SYDVKM. This CDR3 is 16 amino acids long.